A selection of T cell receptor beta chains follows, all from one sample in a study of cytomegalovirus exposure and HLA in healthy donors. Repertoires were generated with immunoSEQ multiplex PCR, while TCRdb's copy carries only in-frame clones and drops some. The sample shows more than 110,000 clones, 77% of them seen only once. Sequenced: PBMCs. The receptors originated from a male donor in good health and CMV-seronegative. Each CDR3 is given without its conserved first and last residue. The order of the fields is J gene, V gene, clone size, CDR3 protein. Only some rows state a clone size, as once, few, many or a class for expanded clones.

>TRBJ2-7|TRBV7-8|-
ASTQREGFSYEQY
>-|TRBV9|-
ASSVGGSGGGPYEQY
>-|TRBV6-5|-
ASTGWRTYEQY
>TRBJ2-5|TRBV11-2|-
ASSLWSQETQY
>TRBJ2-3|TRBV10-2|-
ASSENLAGGTDTQY
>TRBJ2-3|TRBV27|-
ASSLSTPGGLPPDTQY
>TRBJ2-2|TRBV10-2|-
ASSDWGGISGELF
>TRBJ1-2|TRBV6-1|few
ASSELGQGNYGYT
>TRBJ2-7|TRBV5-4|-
ASSLGDRGYDEQY
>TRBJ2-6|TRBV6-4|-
ASSNSGANGLT
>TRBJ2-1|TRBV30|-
AWSPVAGGVEQF
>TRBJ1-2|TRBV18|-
ASSPPLRRGEWGCGYT
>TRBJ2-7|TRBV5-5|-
ASSLVDRSYEQY
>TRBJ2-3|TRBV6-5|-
ASNPTFGTDTQY
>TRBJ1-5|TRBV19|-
ASKRTRLGPQH
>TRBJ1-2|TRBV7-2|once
ASSAGQGDGYT
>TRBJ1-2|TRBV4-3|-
ASSQDSRGYGYT
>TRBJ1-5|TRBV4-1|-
ASSQEQGVGNQPQH
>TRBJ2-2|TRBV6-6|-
ASSYGVQGGTGELF
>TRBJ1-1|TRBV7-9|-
ASTSPSGTEAF
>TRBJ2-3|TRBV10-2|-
ASSDRGAPTDTQY
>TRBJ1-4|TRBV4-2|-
ASSQVPSTGFNEKLF
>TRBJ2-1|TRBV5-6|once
ASSFAWERGGEQF
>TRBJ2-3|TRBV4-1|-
ASSQDRTDTQY
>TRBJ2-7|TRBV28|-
ASSYSGIGKDRGAYEQY
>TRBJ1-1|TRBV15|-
ATSKQGMNTEAF
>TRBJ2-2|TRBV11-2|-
ASSLLGRANTGELF
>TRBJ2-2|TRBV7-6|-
ASSSGLVGTGELF
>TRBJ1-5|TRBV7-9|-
SSSLTPGQGINQPQH
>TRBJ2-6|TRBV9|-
ASSVRQQTGANGLT
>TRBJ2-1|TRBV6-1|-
ASRPDSSSYNEQF
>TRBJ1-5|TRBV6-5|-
ASSYSGTGEDQPQH
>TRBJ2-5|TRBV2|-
ASSGQGKETQY
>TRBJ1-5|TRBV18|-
ASSLRRTGSPDGNQPQH
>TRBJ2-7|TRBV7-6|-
ASSSLLTSTGEEQY
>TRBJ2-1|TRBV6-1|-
ASSEAPGLATYNEQF
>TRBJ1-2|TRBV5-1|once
ASSEQGRGYT
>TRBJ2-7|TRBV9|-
ASSVGGLGYEQY
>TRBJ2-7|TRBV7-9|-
ASSLLGQGKYEQY
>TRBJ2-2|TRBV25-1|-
ATWGQNTGELF
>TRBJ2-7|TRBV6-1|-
ASSGQGAEQY
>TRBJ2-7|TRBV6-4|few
ASSDSAGSYEQY
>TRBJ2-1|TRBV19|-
ASSIDFSSYNEQF
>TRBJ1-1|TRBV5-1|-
ASSSQGATEAF
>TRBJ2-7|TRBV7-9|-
ASSTPRGEQY
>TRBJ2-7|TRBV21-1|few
AHRGRAGENTYEQY
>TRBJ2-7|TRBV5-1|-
ASSLVLAPSEQY
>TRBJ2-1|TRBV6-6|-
ASSYRLDNEQF
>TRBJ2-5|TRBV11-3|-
ASSNPRDFPTQETQY
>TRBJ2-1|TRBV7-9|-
ASSPSSSGGPENEQF
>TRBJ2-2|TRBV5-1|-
ASSLDRFAGELF
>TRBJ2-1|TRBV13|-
ASSLRLAGATYNEQF
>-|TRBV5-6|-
ASSLIQGLYEQY
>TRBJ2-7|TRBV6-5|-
ASSYSTRTYEQY
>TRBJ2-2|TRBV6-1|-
ASRESGALNTGELF